This is a list of T cell receptor beta chains from one sample in a study of blood T cells in healthy people across ages. TCRdb processed the 5' RACE reads anew with MiXCR; each CDR3 protein has one entry. The table has about 290,000 distinct CDR3 sequences, 25% to 30% seen once. The sample comprised blood. The receptors stem from a woman between 65 and 79 years old in good health. CDR3s include the opening cysteine and the closing phenylalanine or tryptophan. Size tells how often a clone was seen (once, few, many) or the class of an expanded clone, and some rows leave it out.

v_gene	j_gene	abundance	CDR3aa
TRBV9	TRBJ2-7	-	CASSVATGSYEQYF
TRBV28	-	-	CASSSPGHRYEQYF
TRBV5-1	TRBJ1-1	-	CASSLARRGTEAFF
TRBV18	TRBJ1-4	many	CASSPGTGGEKLFF
TRBV2	TRBJ2-6	-	CASRTDISGANVLTF
TRBV7-9	TRBJ2-5	-	CASSHPSPPTTGATETQYF
TRBV7-9	TRBJ2-5	few	CASSFSKMQETQYF
TRBV7-9	TRBJ2-5	few	CASSSGQGPETQYF
TRBV28	TRBJ1-2	-	CASSLTGSNYGYTF
TRBV7-9	TRBJ2-7	-	CASSLLGDYEQYF
TRBV7-9	TRBJ2-7	-	CASSRGLAGGLYEQYF
TRBV20-1	TRBJ2-3	many	CSGAVSTDTQYF